The sequence of this T cell receptor beta chain was determined in a study of T cell repertoires in cytomegalovirus infection. Study summary: Indications came from public TCR beta signatures; they pointed to CMV infection and to a matching HLA type.

MiXCR, run by TCRdb on the reads, gives a single entry per CDR3 protein. Of a few hundred thousand distinct CDR3 sequences listed, over 15% are singletons. This CDR3 has 13 amino acids. Germline CDR1 and CDR2: DFQATT and SNEGSKA (reference sequence). The J segment lost 7 bases and the V segment lost 4 bases, leaving 7 bases of the junction unmatched. J is TRBJ1-5 and V is TRBV20-1, with 7 bases fitting TRBD1. This sequence originates from a human donor in good health (CMV status not recorded). Some clones in this sample may be carry-over from other donors' samples. Sequencing input: PBMCs. CDR3 sequence: CSAKGQLEQPQHF. DNA of the CDR3: TGCAGTGCTAAGGGACAGTTGGAGCAGCCCCAGCATTTT.